Below, 17 T cell receptor beta chains from the same sample are listed, as sequenced in a study of T cell responses to AZD1222 COVID-19 vaccine. The protocol was immunoSEQ multiplex PCR, while the TCRdb copy is restricted to in-frame clones and leaves out a portion. The table lists fewer than 50,000 clones, around three quarters of them singletons. The sample here was peripheral blood, taken on day 0 of AZD1222 vaccination. The receptors here all came from an adult in good health.

The chain recombines TRBV28 with TRBJ1-5; D is undetermined. CDR1 is MDHEN, CDR2 SYDVKM, per germline. Between the trimmed V and J ends, which lost 2 bases and 4 bases, there was a span of 15 bases. CDR3 length: 16 residues. CDR3 coding DNA: TGTGCCAGCAGTTTACTGGTCGTTCCGGAGAATCAGCCCCAGCATTTT. Translation: CASSLLVVPENQPQHF.

About this clone itself: One end of the junction varies from germline; a read error may be responsible. The rearrangement links TRBV29-1 to TRBJ1-2; 8 positions agree with TRBD1. The CDR3 contains 12 residues. Germline V lookup: CDR1 SQVTM, CDR2 ANQGSEA. DNA for the CDR3: TGCAGCGTTGAAGACCCCGGGACAGGACCAGTTTTC. This codes for CSVEDPGTGPVF.

The chain is built from TRBV29-1 and TRBJ2-7, with 10 nucleotides matching TRBD1. This CDR3 contains 13 residues. Trimming at V came to 4 bases and at J to 7 bases, leaving 7 bases not matched to a gene. Germline V gene data show CDR1 as SQVTM and CDR2 as ANQGSEA. The CDR3 loop is CSVGRQGAREQYF. CDR3 DNA: TGCAGCGTTGGACGACAGGGGGCGCGTGAGCAGTACTTC.

The rearrangement joins TRBV6-1 to TRBJ1-2; no clear D gene. The CDR3 spans 16 residues. Deletions cut 1 base from V and 4 bases from J, with 16 bases between. From germline, CDR1 is MNHNS and CDR2 SASEGT. The CDR3 DNA reads as TGTGCCAGCAGTGAAGTGCAGTCCGGATTTATCTATGGCTACACCTTC. Its protein product is CASSEVQSGFIYGYTF.

This chain joins TRBV11-1 and TRBJ2-7; 10 positions agree with TRBD1. The CDR3 spans 15 residues. Per the germline V gene, CDR1 is SGHAT and CDR2 is FQDESV (reference sequence). V was pared by 5 bases and J by 7 bases, with 11 bases of the junction left unmatched. The CDR3 sequence is CASSHGRQGAREQYF. For the CDR3, the DNA is TGTGCCAGCAGCCATGGCCGACAGGGGGCCCGAGAGCAGTACTTC.

The chain links TRBV7-9 to TRBJ2-3, with 12 bases that match TRBD2. There are 16 residues in the CDR3. In germline, CDR1 is SEHNR, CDR2 FQNEAQ (reference sequence). The V gene end was trimmed by 4 bases and the J gene end by 5 bases; junction bases not matched to a gene: 7. The CDR3 here is CASSSNLAGGRDTQYF. As DNA, the CDR3 is TGTGCCAGCAGCTCGAACCTAGCGGGGGGGAGAGATACGCAGTATTTT.

The chain has TRBV4-1 and TRBJ2-7; D is possibly TRBD1 (5 bases). Germline V gene lookup returns CDR1 MGHRA and CDR2 YSYEKL. There are 14 residues in the CDR3. V was cut by 3 bases and J by 1 base, with 10 bases left in between. This CDR3 reads CASSQPGLSYEQYF. In DNA, the CDR3 is TGCGCCAGCAGCCAGCCAGGGTTGTCCTACGAGCAGTACTTC.

This chain connects TRBV5-5 to TRBJ1-5; 10 bases agree with TRBD1. With 3 bases clipped from V and 4 bases from J, the junction kept 7 bases outside the gene matches. The CDR3 has 16 amino acids. CDR1 is SGHKS and CDR2 is YYEKEE in the germline V gene (reference sequence). CDR3 nucleotides: TGTGCCAGCAGCTATCGACAGGGGGCTGGGAATCAGCCCCAGCATTTT. Protein sequence: CASSYRQGAGNQPQHF.

This clone was observed once. This chain joins TRBV28 and TRBJ1-2; the D is unclear. Trimming took 7 bases from V and 4 from J, leaving 16 bases between them. Germline CDR1 reads MDHEN; CDR2 reads SYDVKM. CDR3 length: 14 residues. CDR3 nucleotides: TGTGCCAGCACCCTGCCGGGAGGGTCCTATGGCTACACCTTC. Translation gives CASTLPGGSYGYTF.

The chain recombines TRBV12-3 or TRBV12-4 with TRBJ1-6; D is ambiguous. Trimming stripped 5 bases from V and 5 bases from J, with 7 bases between. This CDR3 has 13 residues. The CDR3 sequence: CASSPPHNSPLHF. CDR3 DNA sequence: TGTGCCAGCAGTCCCCCCCATAATTCACCCCTCCACTTT.

This chain connects TRBV10-3 to TRBJ1-2, with D possibly TRBD1 on 6 matching bases. The CDR3 is 11 residues long. Germline CDR1 is ENHRY and CDR2 is SYGVKD. With 7 bases removed from V and 8 bases from J, the gap between germline ends came to 11 bases. The CDR3, as DNA: TGTGCCATCACCGCAGGGGAGGGCTACACCTTC. As protein: CAITAGEGYTF.

The V gene is TRBV19, the J gene TRBJ1-5; the match to TRBD1 covers 7 bases. CDR1 is LNHDA, CDR2 SQIVND, per germline (reference sequence). V lost 6 bases and J lost 7; bases outside the gene matches: 3. The CDR3 totals 12 residues. The CDR3 is CASRDRDQPQHF. The CDR3 nucleotides read TGTGCCAGTAGAGACAGGGACCAGCCCCAGCATTTT. Drawing the rest from reference TRBV19 and TRBJ1-5, the complete variable domain is DGGITQSPKYLFRKEGQNVTLSCEQNLNHDAMYWYRQDPGQGLRLIYYSQIVNDFQKGDIAEGYSVSREKKESFPLTVTSAQKNPTAFYLCASRDRDQPQHFGDGTRLSIL.

A word on this clone: At one end, the junction sequence differs from germline, possibly due to a read error. The chain employs TRBV13 and TRBJ1-2; possibly TRBD1 for D (6 bases). This CDR3 region has 11 residues. Germline-derived CDR1 and CDR2 are PRHDT and FYEKMQ (reference sequence). This chain's CDR3 is CASRQNREVAF. The DNA of the CDR3 is TGTGCCAGCAGACAGAACAGGGAGGTCGCCTTC.

As for this clone: The same CDR3 also results from other DNA sequences found in this sample. The chain combines TRBV30 with TRBJ1-1; D is unclear. In germline, CDR1 is GTSNPN, CDR2 SVGIG (reference sequence). The ends were cut back, 6 bases at V and 1 base at J, with 6 bases in the middle. The CDR3 loop spans 11 amino acids. CDR3 DNA sequence: TGTGCCTGCGAGAGGAACACTGAAGCTTTCTTT. It yields the protein CACERNTEAFF.

This sequence joins TRBV15 and TRBJ2-7, with D unresolved. V was pared by 0 bases and J by 4 bases, with 13 bases between. The CDR3 contains 15 residues. CDR1 and CDR2 from the germline V gene are LNHNV and YYDKDF (reference sequence). For the CDR3, the DNA is TGTGCCACCAGCAGAGATTACAACCGAATTTACGAGCAGTACTTC. This sequence encodes CATSRDYNRIYEQYF.

The rearrangement joins TRBV7-8 to TRBJ1-4, with 9 positions matching TRBD1. The CDR3 spans 15 residues. Looked up from germline, CDR1 is SGHVS and CDR2 is FQNEAQ. Losses at the gene ends were 1 base for V and 8 bases for J; bases not matched to a gene: 5. This chain's CDR3 is CASSLGQGGYEKLFF. The CDR3 DNA reads as TGTGCCAGCAGCTTAGGACAGGGGGGATACGAAAAACTGTTTTTT.

V and J are TRBV2 and TRBJ2-2; D is undetermined. V dropped 3 bases and J dropped 5 bases, with 7 bases sitting between them. CDR1 is SNHLY and CDR2 is FYNNEI in the germline V gene. CDR3 length: 13 residues. CDR3 in DNA: TGTGCCAGCAGTGAGACCGGGACCGGGGAGCTGTTTTTT. Amino acid sequence: CASSETGTGELFF. Looking up the rest from reference TRBV2 and TRBJ2-2 gives the full variable domain: EPEVTQTPSHQVTQMGQEVILRCVPISNHLYFYWYRQILGQKVEFLVSFYNNEISEKSEIFDDQFSVERPDGSNFTLKIRSTKLEDSAMYFCASSETGTGELFFGEGSRLTVL.